Below are 3 T cell receptor beta chains sequenced from a single sample in a study of blood T cell repertoires in COVID-19. TCRdb keeps only in-frame clones here, not all; method: immunoSEQ multiplex PCR. The top ten hold 1.5% to 2% of the sample, which has a few hundred thousand clones, 90% seen once. The sample comprised PBMCs or T cells enriched from blood (not recorded which). Receptors were obtained from a woman under 30 with acute COVID-19.

This chain uses TRBV30 with TRBJ1-5; no clear D. V was pared by 0 bases and J by 0 bases, with 9 bases between. Germline CDR1 GTSNPN, CDR2 SVGIG (reference sequence). The CDR3 contains 15 residues. As DNA, the CDR3 is TGTGCCTGGAGTGTAAACAGCCATAGCAATCAGCCCCAGCATTTT. Amino acid sequence: CAWSVNSHSNQPQHF.

V and J are TRBV19 and TRBJ2-2; D possibly corresponds to TRBD2 (5 bases). V was clipped by 0 bases and J by 8 bases, with 7 bases between them. There are 13 residues in the CDR3. In germline, CDR1 is LNHDA, CDR2 SQIVND (reference sequence). CDR3 loop: CASSIELAGELFF. The CDR3, as DNA: TGTGCCAGTAGTATAGAGCTAGCTGGGGAGCTGTTTTTT.

This chain joins TRBV6-5 and TRBJ1-1; D gene ambiguous. V was cut by 8 bases and J by 5 bases, with 18 bases left in between. Germline CDR1 is MNHEY and CDR2 is SVGAGI. The CDR3 is 14 amino acids. The CDR3 region has the DNA TGTGCCAGCCTCCGGGGTTATTATTATACTGAAGCTTTCTTT. Its protein product is CASLRGYYYTEAFF.